This record covers a single T cell receptor (beta chain). No antigen is known for it. The data originate from a study of shared clonotypes between healthy human individuals. Study-wide results and caveats: How much donors shared clonotypes was expected to be affected by sequencing depth.

Germline values: CDR1 LNHDA, CDR2 SQIVND (reference sequence). Trimming removed 0 bases from V and 0 bases from J, with 15 bases in between. The CDR3 consists of 18 residues. Original processing methods: Quality scores were absent from the junction-only immunoSEQ sequences, so filtering differed. TCRdb's table, derived via immunoSEQ multiplex PCR, lists solely in-frame clones and lacks some. D and trimming come from the DNA, and the V and J calls and clone size come from that table. The profile shows more than 2 million clones, 93% of them singletons. It was CD45RO-negative cells, positively selected for CCR7, that made up naive CD8 cells, with terminally differentiated effector memory CD45RA+ cells excluded.

The TCR sequence derives from a man younger than 30 in good health. Some clones in this sample may be carry-over from other donors' samples. V and J are TRBV19 and TRBJ2-4; D might be TRBD1 (5 bases). The specimen was naive CD8+ T cells from PBMCs. CDR3 region: CASSIDSRRELAKNIQYF. CDR3 in DNA: TGTGCCAGTAGTATAGATTCCCGCAGGGAACTAGCCAAAAACATTCAGTACTTC.